The 12 T cell receptor beta chains reported below all come from one sample, sequenced in a study of human T cells and chemical hapten exposure. TCRdb re-derived calls from the RACE reads in MiXCR, one entry per CDR3 protein. The sample lists approximately 82,000 distinct CDR3 sequences; about 6.3% were seen once. Time point noted: patch test 2, 6 weeks after DPC sensitization. Stated treatment: therapeutic diphenylcyclopropenone sensitization with weekly scalp DPC. The source was whole blood, collected in connection with sensitization to the hapten diphenylcyclopropenone (DPC). All receptors come from a woman aged 25 to 39 with alopecia areata. Some clones in this sample may be carry-over from other donors' samples.

This clonotype was picked up a small number of times. The chain combines TRBV2 with TRBJ2-5; D is unresolved. The V end lost 7 bases, the J end lost 1 base, and 10 bases lay between the germline ends. Germline CDR1 and CDR2: SNHLY and FYNNEI. The length of the CDR3 is 13 residues. The CDR3 spells CASNFLTQETQYF. The CDR3 DNA sequence: TGTGCCAGCAACTTCCTTACCCAAGAGACCCAGTACTTC.

J is TRBJ1-5 and V is TRBV24-1, with D uncertain. The CDR3 contains 14 residues. Trimming removed 2 bases from V and 5 bases from J, with 9 bases in between. The germline CDR1 and CDR2 sequences are KGHDR and SFDVKD. CDR3 amino acids: CATSDSDGDQPQHF. CDR3 DNA sequence: TGTGCCACCAGTGATTCGGACGGTGATCAGCCCCAGCATTTT.

This chain links TRBV19 with TRBJ1-6; perhaps TRBD1 as D (5 bases). V was cut by 4 bases and J by 8 bases, with 12 bases left in between. Per germline, CDR1 LNHDA and CDR2 SQIVND (reference sequence). The CDR3 is made up of 14 amino acids. DNA for the CDR3: TGTGCCAGTAGTACCGCGGGGGGATATTCACCCCTCCACTTT. Translating gives CASSTAGGYSPLHF.

This clonotype showed up many times. The chain employs TRBV2 and TRBJ1-5; D ambiguous. The CDR3 length is 16 residues. The germline CDR1 and CDR2 sequences are SNHLY and FYNNEI. V lost 1 base and J lost 0, with 10 bases in between. Written as DNA, the CDR3 is TGTGCCAGCAGTGAAGAGGCGGTACTTAGCAATCAGCCCCAGCATTTT. Protein: CASSEEAVLSNQPQHF.

The chain combines TRBV6-6 with TRBJ1-1; the match to TRBD1 covers 7 bases. The germline CDR1 and CDR2 sequences are MNHNY and SVGAGI (reference sequence). V was pared by 5 bases and J by 1 base, with 7 bases of the junction left unmatched. The CDR3 loop spans 15 amino acids. For the CDR3, the DNA is TGTGCCAGCAGTCCTCCGGGACAGAAGAACACTGAAGCTTTCTTT. Protein product: CASSPPGQKNTEAFF.

Points on this clonotype: This may be a read error, as it is one base from a much larger clone. The V call is TRBV12-3 or TRBV12-4, the J call TRBJ1-5; D possibly corresponds to TRBD1 (6 bases). V was trimmed by 5 bases and J by 5 bases, leaving 16 bases between them. This CDR3 comprises 15 residues. The CDR3 bases are TGTGCCAGCAGTGCGACAGGTAGTCAGGATCAGCCCCAGCATTTT. Protein sequence: CASSATGSQDQPQHF.

This clonotype showed up many times. V is TRBV9 and J is TRBJ2-3; D assignment may be TRBD1 or TRBD2 (5 bases each). The CDR3 length is 17 residues. V was shortened by 0 bases and J by 0 bases, with 14 bases between the two germline ends. From germline, CDR1 is SGDLS and CDR2 YYNGEE. The DNA of the CDR3 is TGTGCCAGCAGCGTAGCGGGGACCCGTACTAGCACAGATACGCAGTATTTT. Translating it yields CASSVAGTRTSTDTQYF.

As concerns this clonotype: A much larger clone lies a single base off, so this may be a read error. The chain recombines TRBV10-1 with TRBJ2-3; D unresolved. The CDR3 sequence is 14 residues long. The germline V gene encodes CDR1 WNHNN and CDR2 SYGVQD (reference sequence). The CDR3 spells CPSSEPSSTDTQYF. The CDR3 DNA is TGCCCCAGCAGTGAACCATCTAGCACAGATACGCAGTATTTT.

This clonotype has only a few counts. This chain links TRBV27 with TRBJ1-2; 7 bases line up with TRBD1. With V trimmed by 5 bases and J by 2 bases, 5 bases remained unmatched. The V gene's germline CDR1 is MNHEY and CDR2 SMNVEV (reference sequence). This CDR3 is 14 amino acids long. In DNA form, the CDR3 reads TGTGCCAGCAGTCTCCGGGACAGAAACTATGGCTACACCTTC. It encodes CASSLRDRNYGYTF.

This clonotype was picked up many times. In DNA form, the CDR3 reads TGCAGCGTTGAGACTAGCGGGGGGTTTTATACGCAGTATTTT. The encoded protein is CSVETSGGFYTQYF. This chain uses TRBV29-1 with TRBJ2-3, with TRBD2 identical over 13 bases. The junction had 4 bases not matched to a gene; V was cut back by 3 bases and J by 7 bases. Germline-derived CDR1 and CDR2 are SQVTM and ANQGSEA. CDR3 size: 14 residues.

The chain employs TRBV6-6 and TRBJ1-1; 9 bases are shared with TRBD1. Germline loops: CDR1 MNHNY, CDR2 SVGAGI (reference sequence). With V trimmed by 0 bases and J by 5 bases, 1 base remained unmatched. This CDR3 has 14 amino acids. The CDR3 coding sequence is TGTGCCAGCAGTTACTCGACAGGGGGGACTGAAGCTTTCTTT. Its translation is CASSYSTGGTEAFF.

This clonotype has a count of ten or more. The rearrangement links TRBV7-8 to TRBJ1-5, with TRBD1 matching over 7 bases. Trimming cost V 5 bases and J 2 bases; bases outside gene matches: 12. The CDR3 totals 17 residues. The germline V gene encodes CDR1 SGHVS and CDR2 FQNEAQ. CDR3 sequence (DNA): TGTGCCAGCAGCCTCAGACTACAGGGGAGGGGCAATCAGCCCCAGCATTTT. Translating it yields CASSLRLQGRGNQPQHF.